Below are 21 T cell receptor beta chains sequenced from a single sample in a study of regulatory T cells in long-lasting Graves disease. Researchers made TCR beta libraries by using iRepertoire HTBI primers and running Arm-PCR on CDR3 regions. TCRdb used MiXCR to reprocess the multiplex PCR reads, holding one entry per CDR3 protein. The profile shows 560,000 or so distinct CDR3 sequences, around 15% of them singletons. Noted time point: newly diagnosed GD, antithyroid drugs for less than 3 months. RNA isolated from PBMCs was used to make the TCR library. The data were also submitted as part of a second study, on T cells in Graves' hyperthyroidism and ophthalmopathy.

The sequences come from peripheral blood mononuclear cells (PBMCs), collected at new diagnosis, from a patient treated with antithyroid drugs. The receptors were sampled from a man between 18 and 29 years old with Graves disease.

For the CDR3, the DNA is TGTGCCAGCAGTTTAAGGTGGGAAACAAACTACGAGCAGTACTTC. Its translation is CASSLRWETNYEQYF. The chain employs TRBV27 and TRBJ2-7; D not resolved. Germline CDR1 and CDR2: MNHEY and SMNVEV (reference sequence). This CDR3 has 15 amino acids. Trimming left V 2 bases short and J 3 bases short, with 14 bases between.

This chain links TRBV5-4 with TRBJ1-1, with D uncertain. Between the trimmed V and J ends, which lost 4 bases and 0 bases, there was a span of 10 bases. Germline lookup yields CDR1 SGHNT and CDR2 YYREEE (reference sequence). This CDR3 contains 14 residues. The CDR3, as DNA: TGTGCCAGCAGCGCAGGACCCCTGAACACTGAAGCTTTCTTT. The encoded protein is CASSAGPLNTEAFF. The variable domain in full, completed from reference TRBV5-4 and TRBJ1-1, reads ETGVTQSPTHLIKTRGQQVTLRCSSQSGHNTVSWYQQALGQGPQFIFQYYREEENGRGNFPPRFSGLQFPNYSSELNVNALELDDSALYLCASSAGPLNTEAFFGQGTRLTVV.

This clonotype was counted between two and nine times. The CDR3 protein is CASSLGGNEKLFF. CDR3 in DNA: TGTGCCAGCAGCTTAGGAGGGAATGAAAAACTGTTTTTT. This chain uses TRBV7-2 with TRBJ1-4; D is unclear. This CDR3 has 13 amino acids. V lost 1 base, J lost 5 bases, and 5 bases lay in between. Per germline, CDR1 SGHTA and CDR2 FQGNSA.

This chain uses TRBV7-3 with TRBJ2-3, with D possibly matching TRBD1 (6 bases). The V end lost 8 bases, the J end lost 0 bases, and 15 bases lay between the germline ends. Germline lookup yields CDR1 SGHTA and CDR2 FQGTGA. This CDR3 region has 15 residues. CDR3 DNA: TGTGCCAGCGCCTCGGACAGTACTAGCACAGATACGCAGTATTTT. Residues: CASASDSTSTDTQYF.

The chain couples TRBV19 to TRBJ2-1, with TRBD2 matching over 8 bases. V shed 7 bases, J shed 9 bases, and the junction held 14 bases outside the gene matches. In germline, CDR1 is LNHDA, CDR2 SQIVND (reference sequence). The CDR3 runs 15 residues. CDR3 protein: CASKGVSGSAGEQFF. In DNA form, the CDR3 reads TGTGCCAGTAAGGGGGTCAGCGGGAGTGCGGGTGAGCAGTTCTTC.

The gene calls are TRBV12-3 or TRBV12-4 and TRBJ2-1; D is possibly TRBD2 (5 bases). The CDR3 totals 15 residues. V was clipped by 6 bases and J by 6 bases, with 18 bases between them. CDR3 sequence (DNA): TGTGCCAGCAGCCCTACTAGGTACGCCCCCAATGAGCAGTTCTTC. Its protein product is CASSPTRYAPNEQFF.

This clonotype was counted only a few times. The chain couples TRBV7-8 to TRBJ1-4; TRBD1 might be the D (5 bases). The germline gives CDR1 SGHVS, CDR2 FQNEAQ. CDR3 length: 15 amino acids. V lost 2 bases to trimming and J lost 4 bases, with 11 bases between them. The CDR3 DNA follows: TGTGCCAGCAGCTTATCCCAGAGGGGTAATGAAAAACTGTTTTTT. It translates to CASSLSQRGNEKLFF. Complete variable domain (other parts from reference TRBV7-8 and TRBJ1-4): GAGVSQSPRYKVAKRGQDVALRCDPISGHVSLFWYQQALGQGPEFLTYFQNEAQLDKSGLPSDRFFAERPEGSVSTLKIQRTQQEDSAVYLCASSLSQRGNEKLFFGSGTQLSVL.

This clonotype was counted between two and nine times. This chain joins TRBV20-1 and TRBJ2-1; D is possibly TRBD2 (6 bases). There are 15 residues in the CDR3. V lost 3 bases, J lost 7 bases, and 19 bases lay in between. CDR1 is DFQATT, CDR2 SNEGSKA, per germline (reference sequence). This chain's CDR3 is CSASVGRQRANEQFF. CDR3 nucleotide sequence: TGCAGTGCTAGTGTAGGTAGGCAGCGGGCGAATGAGCAGTTCTTC.

This chain uses TRBV12-5 with TRBJ2-7, with 7 bases fitting TRBD1. This CDR3 region has 14 residues. The ends lost 3 bases at V and 2 bases at J; junction bases unmatched: 4. Germline CDR1 is LGHNT and CDR2 is FRNRAP. CDR3 protein: CASGFSGGTYEQYF. The CDR3 region has the DNA TGTGCTAGTGGTTTTTCAGGGGGAACCTACGAGCAGTACTTC.

In this sample, this clonotype turned up a few times. The rearrangement links TRBV7-9 to TRBJ1-6; possibly TRBD1 for D (6 bases). The germline V gene encodes CDR1 SEHNR and CDR2 FQNEAQ (reference sequence). This CDR3 is 15 amino acids long. Trimming took off 5 bases at V and 7 bases at J, with 15 bases between the two ends. The CDR3 sequence is CASSPTDRSNSPLHF. The CDR3 coding sequence is TGTGCCAGCAGCCCTACTGACAGGTCCAATTCACCCCTCCACTTT.

This sequence joins TRBV11-3 and TRBJ2-5; TRBD2 agrees at 8 bases. The germline CDR1 and CDR2 sequences are SGHNT and YENEEA. The CDR3 covers 16 residues. With V trimmed by 5 bases and J by 5 bases, 13 bases remained unmatched. In DNA form, the CDR3 reads TGTGCCAGCAGCCCACGCGGGAGGACGGGGGCCGAGACCCAGTACTTC. It translates to CASSPRGRTGAETQYF.

The table lists this clonotype with many counts. J is TRBJ2-7 and V is TRBV5-1; perhaps D is TRBD1 or TRBD2 (5 bases each). From germline, CDR1 is SGHRS and CDR2 YFSETQ. This CDR3 comprises 13 residues. V lost 1 base to trimming and J lost 7 bases, with 12 bases between them. The CDR3 loop is CASSLSGRGEQYF. The CDR3 region has the DNA TGCGCCAGCAGCTTGTCAGGGAGAGGGGAGCAGTACTTC.

This chain uses TRBV5-1 with TRBJ1-4, with D possibly being TRBD1 (5 bases). Germline values: CDR1 SGHRS, CDR2 YFSETQ. Deletions cut 0 bases from V and 5 bases from J, with 11 bases between. CDR3 length: 15 amino acids. CDR3 sequence reads: CASSLVGGVNEKLFF. The CDR3 coding sequence is TGCGCCAGCAGCTTGGTCGGGGGGGTGAATGAAAAACTGTTTTTT.

The sample holds many counts of this clonotype. The V and J genes are TRBV28 and TRBJ1-1; tentatively, D is TRBD1 (5 bases). Trimming took 3 bases from V and 7 from J, leaving 15 bases between them. The CDR3 consists of 14 residues. Germline V gene sequence: CDR1 MDHEN, CDR2 SYDVKM. CDR3 bases: TGTGCCAGCAGTTTTGGGGCCCTGGGACTTGAAGCTTTCTTT. Translating it yields CASSFGALGLEAFF.

About this clonotype itself: This could be a read error, since a much larger clone is one nucleotide away. The chain has TRBV18 and TRBJ2-7; 8 bases match TRBD1. Germline values: CDR1 KGHSH, CDR2 LQKENI. The CDR3 runs to 15 residues. V dropped 3 bases and J dropped 2; count of bases not matched to a gene: 6. As DNA, the CDR3 is TGTGCCAGCTCACCGCGACAGGGGATTACCTACGAGCAGTACTTC. It encodes CASSPRQGITYEQYF.

Many counts were recorded for this clonotype. V is TRBV28 and J is TRBJ2-1, with D tentatively TRBD1 (7 bases). Trimming removed 8 bases from V and 11 bases from J, with 22 bases in between. The CDR3 loop spans 14 amino acids. Germline assignment: CDR1 MDHEN and CDR2 SYDVKM. The chain's CDR3 is CASLPQGGRTKQFF. CDR3 DNA sequence: TGTGCCAGCCTCCCCCAGGGGGGCCGAACTAAGCAGTTCTTC.

On this clonotype itself: A much more abundant neighbour one base away suggests this may be a read error. The chain recombines TRBV3-1 with TRBJ2-1; TRBD1 agrees at 7 bases. CDR3 length: 18 amino acids. The V segment lost 6 bases and the J segment 2 bases; nucleotides outside the gene matches: 16. In germline, CDR1 is LGHDT, CDR2 YNNKEL (reference sequence). CDR3 nucleotide sequence: TGTGCCAGCAGGTCGGACAGGCCGACCTACCGGACCTACAATGAGCAGTTCTTC. It is translated as CASRSDRPTYRTYNEQFF.

This clonotype was found once. The rearrangement uses TRBV3-1 and TRBJ2-7; D possibly uses TRBD1 or TRBD2 (5 bases each). Germline CDR1 is LGHDT and CDR2 is YNNKEL (reference sequence). The CDR3 consists of 16 residues. V dropped 1 base and J dropped 2 bases, with 15 bases sitting between them. This CDR3 is CASSQVGAGQPYEQYF. The CDR3 coding sequence is TGTGCCAGCAGCCAAGTCGGGGCAGGTCAACCCTACGAGCAGTACTTC.

This clonotype was recorded at least ten times. This chain connects TRBV7-9 to TRBJ2-3; TRBD1 is a possible D gene (6 bases). Trimming pared 3 bases from V and 3 bases from J, leaving 10 bases between. CDR1 is SEHNR, CDR2 FQNEAQ, per germline (reference sequence). This CDR3 contains 14 residues. The CDR3 bases are TGTGCCAGCAGCTTCCCTCAGGGGACAGATACGCAGTATTTT. Protein product: CASSFPQGTDTQYF.

This clonotype showed up just a few times. This rearrangement joins TRBV5-4 to TRBJ1-1; 8 bases are a match to TRBD1. Looked up from germline, CDR1 is SGHNT and CDR2 is YYREEE (reference sequence). Trimming at V came to 7 bases and at J to 5 bases, leaving 10 bases not matched to a gene. The CDR3 has 14 residues. The CDR3 reads CASEPGGARTEAFF. In DNA, the CDR3 is TGTGCCAGCGAACCAGGGGGCGCGCGAACTGAAGCTTTCTTT. The full variable domain, in which reference TRBV5-4 and TRBJ1-1 provide the parts outside the CDR3, is ETGVTQSPTHLIKTRGQQVTLRCSSQSGHNTVSWYQQALGQGPQFIFQYYREEENGRGNFPPRFSGLQFPNYSSELNVNALELDDSALYLCASEPGGARTEAFFGQGTRLTVV.

The chain couples TRBV11-2 to TRBJ2-7; 8 positions match TRBD1. Germline CDR1 and CDR2: SGHAT and FQNNGV. V was pared by 5 bases and J by 0 bases, with 12 bases of the junction left unmatched. The CDR3 is 17 residues long. The CDR3 is CASSQAEGQVGSYEQYF. CDR3 DNA sequence: TGTGCCAGCAGCCAGGCGGAGGGACAGGTCGGCTCCTACGAGCAGTACTTC.